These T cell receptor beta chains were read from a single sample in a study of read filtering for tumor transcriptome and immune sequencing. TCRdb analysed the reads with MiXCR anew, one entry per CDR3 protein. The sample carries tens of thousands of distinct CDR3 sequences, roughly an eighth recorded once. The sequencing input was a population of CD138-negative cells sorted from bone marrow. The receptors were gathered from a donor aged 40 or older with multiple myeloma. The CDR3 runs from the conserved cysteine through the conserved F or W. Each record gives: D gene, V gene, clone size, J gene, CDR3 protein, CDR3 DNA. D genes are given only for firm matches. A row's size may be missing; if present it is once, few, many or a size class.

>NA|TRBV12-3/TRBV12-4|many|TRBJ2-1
CASSLLAGNNEQFF
TGTGCCAGCAGTTTATTAGCAGGGAACAATGAGCAGTTCTTC
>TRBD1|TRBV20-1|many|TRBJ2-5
CSARTGFSETQYF
TGCAGTGCAAGGACAGGGTTCTCAGAGACCCAGTACTTC
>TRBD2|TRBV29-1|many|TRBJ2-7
CSVGTSGGYEQYF
TGCAGCGTAGGGACTAGCGGAGGGTACGAGCAGTACTTC
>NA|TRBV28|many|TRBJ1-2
CASSLFDRPAYGYTF
TGTGCCAGCAGTTTATTTGACAGGCCTGCTTATGGCTACACCTTC
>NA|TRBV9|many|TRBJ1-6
CASSPRTDRGSPLHF
TGTGCCAGCAGCCCTAGGACAGACCGCGGTTCACCCCTCCACTTT
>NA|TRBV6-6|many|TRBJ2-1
CASTNAGTAGSNEQFF
TGTGCCAGCACCAACGCCGGGACCGCCGGTTCCAATGAGCAGTTCTTC
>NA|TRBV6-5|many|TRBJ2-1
CASSYSSWGSRNEQFF
TGTGCCAGCAGTTACTCTTCTTGGGGATCTAGAAATGAGCAGTTCTTC
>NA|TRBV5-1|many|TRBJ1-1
CASSLAGQTNTEAFF
TGCGCCAGCAGCTTGGCCGGACAGACGAACACTGAAGCTTTCTTT
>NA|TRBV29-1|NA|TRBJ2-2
CSLSGQLNTGELFF
TGCAGCCTGAGTGGGCAGCTTAACACCGGGGAGCTGTTTTTT
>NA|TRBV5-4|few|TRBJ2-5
CASSRSGTAGQETQYF
TGTGCCAGCAGCCGCTCTGGGACAGCGGGGCAAGAGACCCAGTACTTC
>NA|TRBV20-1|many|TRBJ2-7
CSADTGSTYEQYF
TGCAGTGCTGATACAGGGAGCACCTACGAGCAGTACTTC
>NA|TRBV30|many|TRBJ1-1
CAWDTDTEAFF
TGTGCCTGGGACACCGACACTGAAGCTTTCTTT
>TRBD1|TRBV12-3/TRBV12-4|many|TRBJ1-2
CASSETGGPDYGYTF
TGTGCCAGCAGTGAGACAGGGGGACCGGACTATGGCTACACCTTC
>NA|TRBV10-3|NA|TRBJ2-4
CAIRGGADIQYF
TGTGCCATCAGAGGGGGGGCGGACATTCAGTACTTC
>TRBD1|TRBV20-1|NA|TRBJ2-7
CSASMTGWEQYF
TGCAGTGCTTCCATGACAGGGTGGGAGCAGTACTTC
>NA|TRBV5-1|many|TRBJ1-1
CASSSAYRAGSTEAFF
TGCGCCAGCAGCTCAGCTTACAGGGCCGGGAGCACTGAAGCTTTCTTT
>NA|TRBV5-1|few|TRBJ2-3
CASSLDESTDTQYF
TGCGCCAGCAGCTTGGACGAGTCGACAGATACGCAGTATTTT
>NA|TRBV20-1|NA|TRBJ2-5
CSVSGRQETQYF
TGCAGTGTTAGCGGCAGACAAGAGACCCAGTACTTC
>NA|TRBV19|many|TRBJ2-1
CASSFKNYNEQFF
TGTGCCAGTAGTTTTAAGAATTACAATGAGCAGTTCTTC
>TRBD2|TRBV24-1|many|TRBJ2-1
CATSLATSGSNEQFF
TGTGCCACATCCCTAGCAACTAGCGGTAGTAATGAGCAGTTCTTC
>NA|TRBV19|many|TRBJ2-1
CASRAPSNNEQFF
TGTGCCAGCCGGGCCCCGTCCAACAATGAGCAGTTCTTC
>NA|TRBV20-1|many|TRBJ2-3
CSATGSKDTQYF
TGCAGTGCTACAGGGTCGAAAGATACGCAGTATTTT
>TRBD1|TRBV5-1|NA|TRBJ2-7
CASSLGQGARSYQQYF
TGCGCCAGCAGCTTGGGCCAGGGGGCGCGCTCCTACCAGCAGTACTTC